Below, 29 T cell receptor beta chains from the same sample are listed, as sequenced in a study of shared clonotypes between healthy human individuals. The repertoire was sequenced with immunoSEQ multiplex PCR; TCRdb's copy has only in-frame clones and lacks some. This sample has about 1.5 million clones, with under 99% found just once. Material for sequencing was naive CD4+ T cells sorted from blood. Subset indicated: CD45RA+ positively selected. The receptors derive from a man aged 25 to 45 in good health.

CDR3 DNA sequence: TGCGCCAGCAGCTTGTATGGGGGAGCTGGCTACACCTTC. Its protein is CASSLYGGAGYTF. This rearrangement joins TRBV5-1 to TRBJ1-2; D might be TRBD1 (5 bases). CDR1 is SGHRS and CDR2 is YFSETQ in the germline V gene. The CDR3 has 13 residues. V lost 1 base and J 7 bases, leaving 11 bases between the germline ends.

The chain employs TRBV10-2 and TRBJ2-2; TRBD1 matches at 7 bases. The trim removed 2 bases at V and 7 bases at J, leaving 10 bases unmatched. CDR3 length: 16 amino acids. The V gene's germline CDR1 is WSHSY and CDR2 SAAADI. DNA for the CDR3: TGCGCCAGCAGTGAGCCCTGGGCAGGGGGTAGCGGGGAGCTGTTTTTT. This encodes CASSEPWAGGSGELFF.

CDR3 sequence (DNA): TGCGCCAGCAGCCATGGACAGGGGTCAGATACGCAGTATTTT. It yields the protein CASSHGQGSDTQYF. The rearrangement uses TRBV4-3 and TRBJ2-3, with 9 bases fitting TRBD1. Germline CDR1 LGHNA, CDR2 YSLEER. CDR3 length equals 14 residues. After removal of 3 bases from V and 4 bases from J, the junction contained 2 bases not matched to a gene.

This chain links TRBV11-2 with TRBJ2-7; 8 bases are a match to TRBD2. CDR1 is SGHAT and CDR2 is FQNNGV in the germline V gene. V shed 5 bases, J shed 7 bases, and the junction held 10 bases outside the gene matches. The CDR3 extends over 14 amino acids. The chain's CDR3 is CASSPTGGSQEQYF. The DNA for the CDR3 is TGTGCCAGCAGCCCTACGGGAGGGAGCCAGGAGCAGTACTTC.

A word on this clone: Other nucleotide sequences in the sample specify the same CDR3. The rearrangement links TRBV28 to TRBJ1-5; D is unresolved. The V end lost 6 bases, the J end lost 6 bases, and 9 bases lay between the germline ends. Germline-derived CDR1 and CDR2 are MDHEN and SYDVKM. The CDR3 contains 12 residues. CDR3 sequence (DNA): TGTGCCAGCAGCACGAGGGTTCAGCCCCAGCATTTT. Translation gives CASSTRVQPQHF.

The genes are TRBV27 and TRBJ1-2; D is possibly TRBD1 (5 bases). CDR3 length equals 13 residues. V was cut by 6 bases and J by 7 bases, with 15 bases left in between. Germline assignment: CDR1 MNHEY and CDR2 SMNVEV (reference sequence). The CDR3 DNA is TGTGCCAGCAGGTCGCAGGGATCGGGTGGCTACACCTTC. Its protein product is CASRSQGSGGYTF.

This chain links TRBV27 with TRBJ2-2, with a possible D match to TRBD2 (6 bases). The CDR3 spans 15 residues. Germline V lookup: CDR1 MNHEY, CDR2 SMNVEV (reference sequence). Trimming removed 3 bases at V and 7 bases at J, with 15 bases between. Written as DNA, the CDR3 is TGTGCCAGCAGTTTGGACCCCGGAGGGGTCGGGGAGCTGTTTTTT. Protein sequence: CASSLDPGGVGELFF.

The gene calls are TRBV6-1 and TRBJ2-3; 8 positions agree with TRBD1. Germline-derived CDR1 and CDR2 are MNHNS and SASEGT. The CDR3 covers 15 residues. With V trimmed by 4 bases and J by 0 bases, 3 bases remained unmatched. The CDR3 loop reads CASSGRQGSTDTQYF. Here the CDR3 DNA reads TGTGCCAGCAGTGGACGACAGGGGAGCACAGATACGCAGTATTTT.

The J gene is TRBJ2-5, the V gene TRBV2; D unclear. CDR1 and CDR2 from the germline V gene are SNHLY and FYNNEI. The length of the CDR3 is 12 residues. Deletions cut 3 bases from V and 5 bases from J, with 7 bases between. CDR3 in amino acids: CASSDLGETQYF. CDR3 nucleotides: TGTGCCAGCAGTGACTTGGGGGAGACCCAGTACTTC.

The chain has TRBV12-1 and TRBJ2-3; the table's D call, TRBD2, was not checked against the DNA. TRBV12-1 is a recognized pseudogene. CDR3 length: 16 amino acids. CDR3 region: CASTIPGLADTDTQYF. The CDR3 bases are TGTGCCAGCACGATCCCGGGACTAGCGGACACAGATACGCAGTATTTT.

This rearrangement joins TRBV7-9 to TRBJ1-2; D unresolved. Trimming took 1 base from V and 7 from J, leaving 10 bases between them. The germline gives CDR1 SEHNR, CDR2 FQNEAQ (reference sequence). This CDR3 region has 13 residues. The CDR3 spells CASSLEGRSGYTF. The CDR3 DNA reads as TGTGCCAGCAGCTTAGAAGGGAGGAGTGGCTACACCTTC. The full variable domain, in which reference TRBV7-9 and TRBJ1-2 provide the parts outside the CDR3, is DTGVSQNPRHKITKRGQNVTFRCDPISEHNRLYWYRQTLGQGPEFLTYFQNEAQLEKSRLLSDRFSAERPKGSFSTLEIQRTEQGDSAMYLCASSLEGRSGYTFGSGTRLTVV.

V is TRBV19 and J is TRBJ1-2; 9 nucleotides align to TRBD1. The ends lost 5 bases at V and 3 bases at J; junction bases unmatched: 7. The germline CDR1 and CDR2 sequences are LNHDA and SQIVND (reference sequence). This CDR3 contains 15 residues. The CDR3 nucleotides are TGTGCCAGTAGTCGACGGGACAGGGTCGACTATGGCTACACCTTC. This gives the protein CASSRRDRVDYGYTF.

The chain is built from TRBV28 and TRBJ2-2; D gene uncertain. The germline CDR1 and CDR2 sequences are MDHEN and SYDVKM. The ends were cut back, 3 bases at V and 7 bases at J, with 9 bases in the middle. The CDR3 extends over 13 amino acids. The DNA of the CDR3 is TGTGCCAGCAGTTTGCGGCTAGACGGGGAGCTGTTTTTT. It translates to CASSLRLDGELFF.

The chain is built from TRBV19 and TRBJ1-4; TRBD1 aligns across 10 bases. Trimming cost V 7 bases and J 8 bases; bases outside gene matches: 10. This CDR3 spans 15 amino acids. Germline CDR1 reads LNHDA; CDR2 reads SQIVND (reference sequence). DNA of the CDR3: TGTGCCAGTACCCGGGACAGGGGAGGGGGCGAAAAACTGTTTTTT. It yields the protein CASTRDRGGGEKLFF. The entire variable domain, with the rest obtained from reference TRBV19 and TRBJ1-4, is as follows: DGGITQSPKYLFRKEGQNVTLSCEQNLNHDAMYWYRQDPGQGLRLIYYSQIVNDFQKGDIAEGYSVSREKKESFPLTVTSAQKNPTAFYLCASTRDRGGGEKLFFGSGTQLSVL.

This chain connects TRBV5-1 to TRBJ1-1, with D possibly TRBD1 on 5 matching bases. This CDR3 contains 13 residues. Germline V gene lookup returns CDR1 SGHRS and CDR2 YFSETQ. The V and J ends lost 4 bases and 2 bases respectively, with 9 bases between them. The CDR3 reads CASSMTVNTEAFF. CDR3 DNA sequence: TGCGCCAGCAGCATGACAGTTAACACTGAAGCTTTCTTT.

This rearrangement joins TRBV5-5 to TRBJ2-7; D is possibly TRBD1 (6 bases). Between the trimmed V and J ends, which lost 0 bases and 2 bases, there was a span of 9 bases. Per germline, CDR1 SGHKS and CDR2 YYEKEE (reference sequence). CDR3 length: 14 amino acids. The CDR3 sequence: CASSLVQGPYEQYF. In DNA, the CDR3 is TGTGCCAGCAGCTTGGTCCAGGGGCCCTACGAGCAGTACTTC.

The chain recombines TRBV19 with TRBJ2-7; 9 bases match TRBD1. There are 15 residues in the CDR3. After removal of 3 bases from V and 3 bases from J, the junction contained 6 bases not matched to a gene. CDR1 and CDR2 from the germline V gene are LNHDA and SQIVND (reference sequence). The CDR3 coding sequence is TGTGCCAGTAGTATGGGTCAGGGACAGGGCTACGAGCAGTACTTC. Translating gives CASSMGQGQGYEQYF.

The chain uses TRBV18 and TRBJ2-7; D remains unclear. The CDR3 loop spans 11 amino acids. V lost 2 bases and J 6 bases, leaving 5 bases between the germline ends. Germline V CDR1 and CDR2: KGHSH, LQKENI. CDR3 in amino acids: CASSPKSEQYF. The CDR3 nucleotides are TGTGCCAGCTCACCAAAATCCGAGCAGTACTTC.

The chain recombines TRBV18 with TRBJ1-2; 7 nucleotides agree with TRBD1. After removal of 2 bases from V and 8 bases from J, the junction contained 8 bases not matched to a gene. The CDR3 sequence is 14 residues long. In germline, CDR1 is KGHSH, CDR2 LQKENI. The DNA of the CDR3 is TGTGCCAGCTCACCAAAGACAGGGAAGGGAGGCTACACCTTC. It is translated as CASSPKTGKGGYTF.

The V gene is TRBV9, the J gene TRBJ1-2; 10 bases are shared with TRBD1. The CDR3 covers 16 residues. Germline-derived CDR1 and CDR2 are SGDLS and YYNGEE. Trimming removed 0 bases from V and 0 bases from J; junction bases left unmatched: 2. The chain's CDR3 is CASSVGGTGANYGYTF. CDR3 nucleotide sequence: TGTGCCAGCAGCGTAGGTGGGACAGGGGCTAACTATGGCTACACCTTC.

This clone came up once. The chain joins TRBV9 to TRBJ1-1; 8 bases agree with TRBD1. The CDR3 is 14 residues long. The ends lost 4 bases at V and 4 bases at J; junction bases unmatched: 6. The germline V gene has CDR1 SGDLS and CDR2 YYNGEE. DNA of the CDR3: TGTGCCAGCAGCCCGTTGACAGGGGCCACTGAAGCTTTCTTT. Protein: CASSPLTGATEAFF.

The chain links TRBV27 to TRBJ2-7; 7 positions agree with TRBD2. J was trimmed by 5 bases and V by 0 bases; bases with no gene match: 7. The CDR3 is 15 amino acids. Germline lookup yields CDR1 MNHEY and CDR2 SMNVEV (reference sequence). The CDR3 here is CASSLSGGSSHEQYF. The CDR3 DNA sequence: TGTGCCAGCAGTTTATCCGGCGGGAGTTCCCACGAGCAGTACTTC.

The count of this clone is one. The chain recombines TRBV30 with TRBJ2-1; 16 bases fit TRBD2. Germline V gene sequence: CDR1 GTSNPN, CDR2 SVGIG (reference sequence). This CDR3 has 18 amino acids. Trimming cost V 2 bases and J 1 base; bases outside gene matches: 5. For the CDR3, the DNA is TGTGCCTGGAGTCGGGGACTAGCGGGAGGGCCGTCCTACAATGAGCAGTTCTTC. It codes for CAWSRGLAGGPSYNEQFF.

This clone is a singleton in its sample. Different DNA sequences within this sample yield the same CDR3. The chain combines TRBV7-2 with TRBJ2-3; the D is unclear. Trimming took off 1 base at V and 0 bases at J, with 5 bases between the two ends. The CDR3 runs to 14 residues. Germline V gene sequence: CDR1 SGHTA, CDR2 FQGNSA. The CDR3 spells CASSLGPSTDTQYF. In DNA, the CDR3 is TGTGCCAGCAGCTTAGGGCCCAGCACAGATACGCAGTATTTT.

The genes are TRBV5-4 and TRBJ2-2, with 12 bases matching TRBD2. CDR3 size: 18 residues. CDR1 is SGHNT, CDR2 YYREEE, per germline (reference sequence). Losses at the gene ends were 3 bases for V and 1 base for J; bases not matched to a gene: 7. The CDR3 coding sequence is TGTGCCAGCAGCTCCCCGACTAGCGGGAGAGAGAACACCGGGGAGCTGTTTTTT. Amino acid sequence: CASSSPTSGRENTGELFF. Complete variable domain (other parts from reference TRBV5-4 and TRBJ2-2): ETGVTQSPTHLIKTRGQQVTLRCSSQSGHNTVSWYQQALGQGPQFIFQYYREEENGRGNFPPRFSGLQFPNYSSELNVNALELDDSALYLCASSSPTSGRENTGELFFGEGSRLTVL.

The CDR3 protein is CASSLVRESADTQYF. The CDR3 nucleotides read TGTGCCAGCAGCTTGGTACGGGAGAGTGCAGATACGCAGTATTTT. The chain has TRBV7-3 and TRBJ2-3; perhaps TRBD2 as D (6 bases). Trimming stripped 3 bases from V and 4 bases from J, with 14 bases between. CDR3 length equals 15 residues. Germline V gene data show CDR1 as SGHTA and CDR2 as FQGTGA.

This clone was counted a single time. The chain joins TRBV18 to TRBJ1-1; D is possibly TRBD1 (6 bases). CDR1 is KGHSH and CDR2 is LQKENI in the germline V gene. Trimming removed 1 base from V and 1 base from J, with 10 bases in between. The CDR3 covers 15 residues. CDR3 in DNA: TGTGCCAGCTCACCACTGGACAGCCCGAACACTGAAGCTTTCTTT. This translates into CASSPLDSPNTEAFF.

The chain couples TRBV30 to TRBJ2-1; TRBD2 is a possible D gene (5 bases). The CDR3 extends over 13 amino acids. The germline CDR1 and CDR2 sequences are GTSNPN and SVGIG (reference sequence). V was cut by 1 base and J by 7 bases, with 11 bases left in between. The CDR3 is CAWSDNGINEQFF. The CDR3 bases are TGTGCCTGGAGTGACAACGGGATAAATGAGCAGTTCTTC.

J is TRBJ2-1 and V is TRBV2; 9 nucleotides match TRBD2. After removal of 6 bases from V and 4 bases from J, the junction contained 1 base not matched to a gene. The length of the CDR3 is 13 residues. The V gene's germline CDR1 is SNHLY and CDR2 FYNNEI. In nucleotides, the CDR3 is TGTGCCAGCAGGGCGGGGGGGTACAATGAGCAGTTCTTC. Protein sequence: CASRAGGYNEQFF.